This T cell receptor (beta chain) comes out of a study of cytomegalovirus exposure and HLA in healthy donors. The CDR3 totals 15 residues. V lost 1 base and J lost 4, with 11 bases in between. Per the germline V gene, CDR1 is MGHRA and CDR2 is YSYEKL. PCR was performed using 60 Vbeta and 13 Jbeta primers. TCRdb's table, derived via immunoSEQ multiplex PCR, lists solely in-frame clones and lacks some. The sample carries 85,000 to 130,000 clones, roughly 80% recorded once. This TCR derives from a man in his forties in good health and CMV-seronegative. The chain links TRBV4-1 to TRBJ1-5, with D possibly TRBD1 on 5 matching bases. Sequenced sample: PBMCs. The CDR3 is CASSQVEQENQPQHF. The CDR3 DNA reads TGCGCCAGCAGCCAAGTAGAACAGGAGAATCAGCCCCAGCATTTT.